This TCR beta chain was profiled in a study of T-cell reconstitution after alpha-beta-depleted transplantation in children. Construction of the TCRbeta library involved unique molecular identifiers. TCRdb recomputed calls from the PCR reads with MiXCR, one row per CDR3 protein. The data show 5,500 to 7,000 distinct CDR3 sequences, 9.5% to 12% seen once. Within the sample, this clonotype is medium-sized. Looked up from germline, CDR1 is DFQATT and CDR2 is SNEGSKA (reference sequence). The junction had 2 bases not matched to a gene; V was cut back by 5 bases and J by 6 bases. CDR3 size: 12 residues. The rearrangement links TRBV20-1 to TRBJ2-1; 9 nucleotides agree with TRBD1. The TCR was taken from a child in the first two years of life who had a stem cell transplant for acute myeloid leukemia, so the T cells may come from the graft donor. The starting material was PBMCs, mostly from graft donor cells, obtained 180 days after TCRalphabeta/CD19-depleted stem cell transplant. CDR3 coding DNA: TGCAGTGCTGGGACAGGGTTCAATGAGCAGTTCTTC. Amino acids: CSAGTGFNEQFF.